This T cell receptor beta chain was captured in a study of cytomegalovirus exposure and HLA in healthy donors. This clone was counted once. 13 Jbeta primers and 60 Vbeta primers were used for the PCR. Assay used: immunoSEQ multiplex PCR; TCRdb lists only in-frame clones, some missing. This table holds 180,000 or so clones, 80% found once. J lost 7 bases, V lost 0 bases, and 7 bases had no gene match. CDR1 and CDR2 from the germline V gene are LGHNA and YNFKEQ. The CDR3 loop spans 15 amino acids. Sequenced: PBMCs. The clonotype comes from a girl aged 5 to 17 in good health and CMV-seropositive. The chain combines TRBV4-2 with TRBJ2-5, with 8 bases aligning to TRBD2. The CDR3 DNA follows: TGTGCCAGCAGCCAAGATAGCGGGGTCCCGCGGACCCAGTACTTC. Amino acid sequence: CASSQDSGVPRTQYF.